The text below deals with one T cell receptor beta chain. This entry comes from a study of blood T cell repertoires in COVID-19. Method: immunoSEQ multiplex PCR; TCRdb's copy keeps in-frame clones and lacks some. The sample comprises roughly 100,000 clones, roughly 80% of which are singletons, and more than 4.5% rests with the top ten. The germline CDR1 and CDR2 sequences are SGHAT and FQNNGV. The CDR3 extends over 14 amino acids. V gave up 3 bases and J gave up 2 bases, with 8 bases separating them. The sample consisted of peripheral blood. This clonotype was obtained from a man aged 60 to 75 with acute or convalescent COVID-19. The rearrangement uses TRBV11-2 and TRBJ1-3, with TRBD1 as a possible D gene (5 bases). The CDR3: CASSLAGAGNTIYF. CDR3 DNA sequence: TGTGCCAGCAGCTTGGCGGGGGCTGGAAACACCATATATTTT.